The 27 T cell receptor beta chains below come from one sample, sequenced in a study of blood T cell repertoires in COVID-19. The table came from immunoSEQ multiplex PCR; TCRdb's copy has only in-frame clones and leaves some out. The sample contains about 64,000 clones, 90% of which appear only once. The sample comprised peripheral blood. All receptors derive from a woman of 80 years or more with active COVID-19.

The chain carries TRBV3-1 (or the pseudogene TRBV3-2) and TRBJ2-5; D unresolved. Trimming shortened V by 3 bases and J by 5 bases, and 4 bases separated the two germline ends. CDR1 and CDR2 (germline): LGHDT, YNNKEL (reference sequence). This CDR3 comprises 11 residues. The CDR3 DNA is TGTGCCAGCAGCCATCGGGAGACCCAGTACTTC. This codes for CASSHRETQYF.

This chain joins TRBV24-1 and TRBJ2-7; TRBD2 is a possible D gene (5 bases). The CDR3 is made up of 15 amino acids. The germline gives CDR1 KGHDR, CDR2 SFDVKD. V dropped 9 bases and J dropped 4 bases, with 21 bases sitting between them. The CDR3, as DNA: TGTGCCACCCCTCGTCAAGGGAGCAAGCTTTACGAGCAGTACGTC. This codes for CATPRQGSKLYEQYV.

The chain joins TRBV10-3 to TRBJ2-5; 7 bases are a match to TRBD1. CDR1 and CDR2 from the germline V gene are ENHRY and SYGVKD. This CDR3 has 14 amino acids. Trimming cost V 0 bases and J 5 bases; bases outside gene matches: 3. The DNA of the CDR3 is TGTGCCATCAGTGAGTCAGGGGGCGAGGAGACCCAGTACTTC. Translation gives CAISESGGEETQYF.

This clone was detected ten times or more. The rearrangement links TRBV2 to TRBJ2-7; D gene unclear. Germline V lookup: CDR1 SNHLY, CDR2 FYNNEI. V lost 0 bases, J lost 3 bases, and 9 bases lay in between. The CDR3 length is 14 residues. CDR3 sequence (DNA): TGTGCCAGCAGTGAAGCGCTCGGGTTCTACGAGCAGTACTTC. Its translation is CASSEALGFYEQYF. Together with reference TRBV2 and TRBJ2-7, the CDR3 gives the full variable domain: EPEVTQTPSHQVTQMGQEVILRCVPISNHLYFYWYRQILGQKVEFLVSFYNNEISEKSEIFDDQFSVERPDGSNFTLKIRSTKLEDSAMYFCASSEALGFYEQYFGPGTRLTVT.

The genes are TRBV5-1 and TRBJ2-2; TRBD2 matches 8 bases. V lost 6 bases to trimming and J lost 4 bases; unmatched junction nucleotides: 8. Germline values: CDR1 SGHRS, CDR2 YFSETQ. The CDR3 covers 15 residues. The CDR3 region has the DNA TGCGCCAGCACCAGGAGCGGGAGAGGCACCGGGGAGCTGTTTTTT. It is translated as CASTRSGRGTGELFF. Looking up the rest from reference TRBV5-1 and TRBJ2-2 gives the full variable domain: KAGVTQTPRYLIKTRGQQVTLSCSPISGHRSVSWYQQTPGQGLQFLFEYFSETQRNKGNFPGRFSGRQFSNSRSEMNVSTLELGDSALYLCASTRSGRGTGELFFGEGSRLTVL.

This chain connects TRBV6-2 or TRBV6-3 to TRBJ1-1; TRBD1 aligns across 8 bases. Germline CDR1 is MNHEY and CDR2 is SVGEGT. Trimming took 4 bases from V and 6 from J; bases not matched to a gene: 7. The CDR3 extends over 14 amino acids. The CDR3 spells CASSSGGRVPEAFF. CDR3 coding DNA: TGTGCCAGCAGTTCAGGGGGCAGGGTCCCTGAAGCTTTCTTT.

This clone showed up just a few times. The chain couples TRBV4-1 to TRBJ1-6; D is perhaps TRBD1 (5 bases). This CDR3 is built from 15 residues. V was shortened by 0 bases and J by 5 bases, with 8 bases between the two germline ends. The germline CDR1 and CDR2 sequences are MGHRA and YSYEKL. Here the CDR3 DNA reads TGCGCCAGCAGCCAAGACAGGGATAATAATTCACCCCTCCACTTT. Amino acids: CASSQDRDNNSPLHF.

This clone was seen once. The chain combines TRBV24-1 with TRBJ2-1; no definite D call. Germline CDR1 KGHDR, CDR2 SFDVKD. The CDR3 contains 13 residues. The germline V and J ends were trimmed by 4 bases and 3 bases, with 6 bases remaining between them. Here the CDR3 DNA reads TGTGCCACCAGTGACCGCGTCTACAATGAGCAGTTCTTC. This sequence encodes CATSDRVYNEQFF.

The J gene is TRBJ2-5, the V gene TRBV15, with 9 bases that match TRBD2. CDR1 is LNHNV, CDR2 YYDKDF, per germline (reference sequence). This CDR3 region has 17 residues. With V trimmed by 0 bases and J by 5 bases, 10 bases remained unmatched. DNA for the CDR3: TGTGCCACCAGCAGAGATTCCGGACTAGCGATCCCTGAGACCCAGTACTTC. This sequence encodes CATSRDSGLAIPETQYF.

This chain links TRBV19 with TRBJ1-5, with D maybe TRBD1 (5 bases). V was trimmed by 0 bases and J by 8 bases, leaving 8 bases between them. From germline, CDR1 is LNHDA and CDR2 SQIVND (reference sequence). This CDR3 has 13 residues. CDR3 in DNA: TGTGCCAGTAGTATAGACCAGGGAAAGCCCCAGCATTTT. It translates to CASSIDQGKPQHF. The whole variable domain, filled in from reference TRBV19 and TRBJ1-5, reads DGGITQSPKYLFRKEGQNVTLSCEQNLNHDAMYWYRQDPGQGLRLIYYSQIVNDFQKGDIAEGYSVSREKKESFPLTVTSAQKNPTAFYLCASSIDQGKPQHFGDGTRLSIL.

The V call is TRBV4-1, the J call TRBJ2-1; 12 bases agree with TRBD2. The germline V gene encodes CDR1 MGHRA and CDR2 YSYEKL. This CDR3 is built from 17 residues. V dropped 4 bases and J dropped 5; count of bases not matched to a gene: 9. The CDR3 region has the DNA TGCGCCAGCAGCCTTAGAGGGGCTAGCGGGGGGGACAATGAGCAGTTCTTC. Its protein is CASSLRGASGGDNEQFF.

V is TRBV5-1 and J is TRBJ1-5; TRBD1 aligns across 9 bases. Per the germline V gene, CDR1 is SGHRS and CDR2 is YFSETQ. The length of the CDR3 is 15 residues. V was clipped by 4 bases and J by 5 bases; unmatched bases: 7. The CDR3 nucleotides are TGCGCCAGCAGCCGGACAGGGGCCAGGGATCAGCCCCAGCATTTT. It encodes CASSRTGARDQPQHF.

V and J are TRBV10-2 and TRBJ2-7; TRBD2 matches at 7 bases. Germline CDR1 is WSHSY and CDR2 is SAAADI. J was trimmed by 6 bases and V by 3 bases; bases with no gene match: 5. This CDR3 is 13 amino acids long. The CDR3 is CASSDWGEGEQYV. Written as DNA, the CDR3 is TGCGCCAGCAGTGATTGGGGGGAGGGCGAGCAGTACGTC.

The chain combines TRBV28 with TRBJ1-2; 7 positions agree with TRBD1. The CDR3 is 14 amino acids. The V and J ends lost 4 bases and 5 bases, in that order; junction bases with no gene match: 7. Germline CDR1 reads MDHEN; CDR2 reads SYDVKM. The CDR3 region has the DNA TGTGCCAGCAGTTCATCCGGGGACAGATATGGCTACACCTTC. It is translated as CASSSSGDRYGYTF.

The V call is TRBV4-2, the J call TRBJ1-2; possible D gene TRBD1, 6 bases. The V end lost 0 bases, the J end lost 4 bases, and 15 bases lay between the germline ends. From germline, CDR1 is LGHNA and CDR2 YNFKEQ. The CDR3 runs 16 residues. CDR3 sequence: CASSQDLGQDSYGYTF. The CDR3 nucleotides read TGTGCCAGCAGCCAAGATCTAGGTCAGGACAGCTATGGCTACACCTTC.

The gene calls are TRBV6-5 and TRBJ1-4; 8 bases line up with TRBD1. The CDR3 contains 14 residues. Germline V gene sequence: CDR1 MNHEY, CDR2 SVGAGI. Trimming removed 7 bases from V and 3 bases from J; junction bases left unmatched: 4. The CDR3 spells CASNPQGANEKLFF. The DNA for the CDR3 is TGTGCCAGCAACCCACAGGGGGCTAATGAAAAACTGTTTTTT.

The chain has TRBV2 and TRBJ1-2; 8 nucleotides align to TRBD1. The CDR3 runs 15 residues. V lost 7 bases to trimming and J lost 1 base; unmatched junction nucleotides: 8. In germline, CDR1 is SNHLY, CDR2 FYNNEI. The CDR3: CASKPRTGNNYGYTF. CDR3 sequence (DNA): TGTGCCAGCAAACCCCGGACAGGGAATAACTATGGCTACACCTTC.

The J gene is TRBJ2-1, the V gene TRBV5-1, with 16 bases identical to TRBD2. The CDR3 length is 15 residues. Germline CDR1 SGHRS, CDR2 YFSETQ. The V segment lost 4 bases and the J segment 9 bases; nucleotides outside the gene matches: 4. CDR3 DNA sequence: TGCGCCAGCAGCCTGGGACTAGCGGGAGGGGTTGAGCAGTTCTTC. Amino acids: CASSLGLAGGVEQFF. Together with reference TRBV5-1 and TRBJ2-1, the CDR3 gives the full variable domain: KAGVTQTPRYLIKTRGQQVTLSCSPISGHRSVSWYQQTPGQGLQFLFEYFSETQRNKGNFPGRFSGRQFSNSRSEMNVSTLELGDSALYLCASSLGLAGGVEQFFGPGTRLTVL.

This sequence joins TRBV3-1 (or the pseudogene TRBV3-2) and TRBJ2-7, with no clear D. This CDR3 comprises 12 residues. Germline loops: CDR1 LGHDT, CDR2 YNNKEL (reference sequence). V lost 0 bases and J lost 12, with 12 bases in between. The CDR3 is CASSQDFTETYF. For the CDR3, the DNA is TGTGCCAGCAGCCAAGATTTCACGGAGACGTACTTC.

This clone has more than one count but fewer than ten. The V call is TRBV9, the J call TRBJ1-1, with TRBD1 matching 9 bases. V lost 3 bases to trimming and J lost 7 bases; unmatched junction nucleotides: 4. Germline lookup yields CDR1 SGDLS and CDR2 YYNGEE. This CDR3 comprises 13 residues. For the CDR3, the DNA is TGTGCCAGCAGCGCGGACAGGGGCGGTGAAGCTTTCTTT. Protein: CASSADRGGEAFF. Drawing the rest from reference TRBV9 and TRBJ1-1, the complete variable domain is DSGVTQTPKHLITATGQRVTLRCSPRSGDLSVYWYQQSLDQGLQFLIQYYNGEERAKGNILERFSAQQFPDLHSELNLSSLELGDSALYFCASSADRGGEAFFGQGTRLTVV.

As DNA, the CDR3 is TGTGCCAGTAGAAGGGGGGGAGACAATGAGCAGTTCTTC. The encoded protein is CASRRGGDNEQFF. The chain has TRBV19 and TRBJ2-1; possible D gene TRBD2, 7 bases. Trimming shortened V by 6 bases and J by 5 bases, and 11 bases separated the two germline ends. The CDR3 loop spans 13 amino acids. Germline V gene lookup returns CDR1 LNHDA and CDR2 SQIVND (reference sequence).

The chain is built from TRBV7-2 and TRBJ2-1, with 11 nucleotides matching TRBD2. V lost 2 bases to trimming and J lost 6 bases; unmatched junction nucleotides: 3. CDR1 and CDR2 (germline): SGHTA, FQGNSA. CDR3 length: 15 residues. The CDR3 DNA reads as TGTGCCAGCAGCTTAACCGGGACTAGCGGCAATGAGCAGTTCTTC. It yields the protein CASSLTGTSGNEQFF. Looking up the rest from reference TRBV7-2 and TRBJ2-1 gives the full variable domain: GAGVSQSPSNKVTEKGKDVELRCDPISGHTALYWYRQSLGQGLEFLIYFQGNSAPDKSGLPSDRFSAERTGGSVSTLTIQRTQQEDSAVYLCASSLTGTSGNEQFFGPGTRLTVL.

The chain combines TRBV11-2 with TRBJ2-7, with TRBD2 identical over 8 bases. V shed 1 base and J 5 bases; nucleotides not matched to a gene: 4. Germline V gene data show CDR1 as SGHAT and CDR2 as FQNNGV. CDR3 size: 14 residues. In DNA, the CDR3 is TGTGCCAGCAGCTTAGCGGGACTAGTCGACGAGCAGTACTTC. It is translated as CASSLAGLVDEQYF.

The chain couples TRBV7-2 to TRBJ1-4; 9 nucleotides match TRBD1. V shed 4 bases, J shed 8 bases, and the junction held 5 bases outside the gene matches. The CDR3 runs 14 residues. Germline V gene data show CDR1 as SGHTA and CDR2 as FQGNSA. The CDR3 DNA reads as TGTGCCAGCAGCTCCGGACAGGGGACGGAAAAACTGTTTTTT. It translates to CASSSGQGTEKLFF.

This rearrangement joins TRBV20-1 to TRBJ2-1, with D possibly being TRBD2 (6 bases). The length of the CDR3 is 15 residues. Germline CDR1 is DFQATT and CDR2 is SNEGSKA (reference sequence). The V gene lost 4 bases and the J gene lost 0 bases, with 13 bases spanning the gap. This CDR3 is CSAIEGTASYNEQFF. CDR3 nucleotides: TGCAGTGCTATTGAGGGGACTGCCTCCTACAATGAGCAGTTCTTC.

This rearrangement joins TRBV28 to TRBJ1-1, with D tentatively TRBD1 (5 bases). The CDR3 extends over 14 amino acids. CDR1 and CDR2 (germline): MDHEN, SYDVKM. V was shortened by 7 bases and J by 2 bases, with 14 bases between the two germline ends. The CDR3 nucleotides are TGTGCCAGCAAGGGGTTGACAGCCAACACTGAAGCTTTCTTT. Translated: CASKGLTANTEAFF. The variable domain in full, with the rest retrieved from reference TRBV28 and TRBJ1-1, is DVKVTQSSRYLVKRTGEKVFLECVQDMDHENMFWYRQDPGLGLRLIYFSYDVKMKEKGDIPEGYSVSREKKERFSLILESASTNQTSMYLCASKGLTANTEAFFGQGTRLTVV.

The genes are TRBV30 and TRBJ2-1, with 8 bases matching TRBD2. The J segment lost 6 bases and the V segment lost 5 bases, leaving 9 bases of the junction unmatched. Germline-derived CDR1 and CDR2 are GTSNPN and SVGIG (reference sequence). The CDR3 totals 14 residues. The CDR3 sequence: CAWEGTSSGNEQFF. The CDR3 DNA sequence: TGTGCCTGGGAGGGGACTAGTTCGGGCAATGAGCAGTTCTTC.